Shown below are 19 T cell receptor beta chains from a single sample sequenced in a study of tissue T cells after allogeneic stem cell transplantation. The protocol was immunoSEQ multiplex PCR, while the TCRdb copy is restricted to in-frame clones and leaves out a portion. The repertoire holds more than 4,000 clones, approximately 48% seen once, with 15% to 20% in the top ten. The time point was: mouse harvest day 14 after allogeneic transplant. Tail vein injection delivered 10^7 T-cell-depleted bone marrow cells and 10^6 splenic CD5+ T cells. The sequencing input was lymph node tissue. The source is a female BALB/c mouse given C57BL/6 T cells with graft-versus-host disease after an allogeneic hematopoietic cell transplant.

As for this clone: Gene names refer to mouse genes. The read ends 1 residue shy of where the CDR3 ends; the end is completed using the germline J gene. The sample carries other DNA sequences with the same CDR3. The chain has TRBV26 and TRBJ1-3; maybe TRBD1 (5 bases). The CDR3 extends over 14 amino acids. The germline V and J ends were trimmed by 3 bases and 0 bases, with 6 bases remaining between them. Per germline, CDR1 KGHPV and CDR2 FQNQEV (reference sequence). The CDR3 is CASSLGGSGNTLYF. Incomplete CDR3 DNA: TGTGCCAGCAGTCTTGGGGGTTCTGGAAATACGCTCTAT. The complete variable domain, with remaining parts taken from reference TRBV26 and TRBJ1-3, reads NSKVIQTPRYLVKGQGQKAKMRCIPEKGHPVVFWYQQNKNNEFKFLINFQNQEVLQQIDMTEKRFSAECPSNSPCSLEIQSSEAGDSALYLCASSLGGSGNTLYFGEGSRLIVV.

As to this clone: Any gene name here is a mouse gene name. The read ends 1 residue shy of where the CDR3 ends; the end is completed using the germline J gene. This rearrangement joins TRBV3 to TRBJ1-1; no reliable D call. Germline values: CDR1 SNHLY, CDR2 FYNGKV (reference sequence). V lost 6 bases, J lost 1 base, and 6 bases lay in between. The CDR3 runs to 12 residues. CDR3 DNA (partial): TGTGCCAGCAGTTCAGGGAACACAGAAGTCTTC. As protein: CASSSGNTEVF. The whole CDR3 region reads CASSSGNTEVFF.

Details on this clone: Any gene name here is a mouse gene name. The read gets to within 1 residue of the CDR3 end, and the germline J gene fills in the rest. The genes are TRBV31 and TRBJ1-4; D might be TRBD1 (6 bases). Looked up from germline, CDR1 is GKSSPN and CDR2 is SITVG. V lost 4 bases to trimming and J lost 4 bases, with 10 bases between them. This CDR3 spans 13 amino acids. The CDR3 here is CAWTGAHNERLFF. CDR3 DNA (partial): TGTGCCTGGACAGGGGCCCACAACGAAAGATTATTT. Using reference TRBV31 and TRBJ1-4 for the parts outside the CDR3, the full variable domain is AQTIHQWPVAEIKAVGSPLSLGCTIKGKSSPNLYWYWQATGGTLQQLFYSITVGQVESVVQLNLSASRPKDDQFILSTEKLLLSHSGFYLCAWTGAHNERLFFGHGTKLSVL.

Of note for this clone: Gene labels here are mouse ones. Read sequence stops 1 residue before the CDR3 end, and the germline J gene provides the missing end. V gene TRBV12-1 combines with J gene TRBJ2-5, with a weak D call TRBD2 (5 bases). The V end lost 2 bases, the J end lost 0 bases, and 8 bases lay between the germline ends. The V gene's germline CDR1 is SGHSN and CDR2 HYEKVE. This CDR3 is 14 amino acids long. CDR3 DNA (partial): TGTGCCAGCTCTCGGACTCTTAACCAAGACACCCAGTAC. This translates into CASSRTLNQDTQY. The entire CDR3 protein is CASSRTLNQDTQYF.

Concerning this clone: The germline and genes are mouse ones. The sequence runs out 1 residue before the end of the CDR3; the remainder is reconstructed from the germline J gene. The genes are TRBV12-1 and TRBJ2-3, with D perhaps TRBD1 (5 bases). Between the trimmed V and J ends, which lost 2 bases and 3 bases, there was a span of 8 bases. CDR1 is SGHSN, CDR2 HYEKVE, per germline. The CDR3 length is 13 residues. The CDR3 here is CASSHRTAETLYF. The sequenced CDR3 bases are TGTGCCAGCTCTCACCGGACAGCAGAAACGCTGTAT.

With respect to this clone: The gene symbols are mouse symbols. The read gets to within 1 residue of the CDR3 end, and the germline J gene fills in the rest. The chain links TRBV26 to TRBJ2-3; 11 positions agree with TRBD2. V lost 4 bases, J lost 1 base, and 1 base stayed unmatched. This CDR3 contains 15 residues. Germline V gives CDR1 KGHPV, CDR2 FQNQEV (reference sequence). CDR3 protein: CASSPGLGGAETLYF. The CDR3 DNA, read in part, is TGTGCCAGCAGTCCGGGACTGGGGGGTGCAGAAACGCTGTAT.

As regards this clone: Here the gene names and germline are mouse. The CDR3 here is CASSLRDNTEVFF. The sequenced CDR3 bases are TGTGCCAGCAGTCTCCGGGACAACACAGAAGTCTTC. V usage is TRBV13-3 and J usage is TRBJ1-1, with TRBD1 as a possible D gene (5 bases). The read gets to within 1 residue of the CDR3 end, and the germline J gene fills in the rest. Germline loops: CDR1 NNHDY, CDR2 SYVADS. This CDR3 has 13 amino acids. V dropped 4 bases and J dropped 2 bases, with 9 bases sitting between them.

Details on this clone: Gene labels here are mouse ones. The read terminates 1 residue ahead of where the CDR3 ends, so the germline J gene completes it. The J gene is TRBJ2-5, the V gene TRBV3, with TRBD2 matching over 12 bases. The CDR3 contains 15 residues. Germline CDR1 SNHLY, CDR2 FYNGKV (reference sequence). With 6 bases clipped from V and 1 base from J, the junction kept 2 bases outside the gene matches. CDR3 DNA (partial): TGTGCCAGCAGACGGGACTGGGGGGACCAAGACACCCAGTAC. It codes for CASRRDWGDQDTQY. The whole CDR3 is CASRRDWGDQDTQYF.

This clone is deemed large. Gene names denote mouse genes. The read terminates 1 residue before the CDR3 end, so the remaining end is supplied by the germline J gene. J is TRBJ2-4 and V is TRBV1; 8 bases are shared with TRBD1. The CDR3 covers 15 residues. Germline lookup yields CDR1 NSQYPW and CDR2 LRSPGD (reference sequence). Trimming took 3 bases from V and 0 from J; bases not matched to a gene: 2. The sequenced part of the CDR3 DNA is TGCACCTGCAGTGCCCGGGACAGGAGTCAAAACACCTTGTAC. Translated, it gives CTCSARDRSQNTLY. The CDR3 reads in full as CTCSARDRSQNTLYF.

Points on this clone: Gene names are the mouse ones. The CDR3 goes on 1 residue after the read ends, and that part is filled in from the germline J gene. The chain is built from TRBV13-2 and TRBJ1-4; 10 bases align to TRBD1. Germline CDR1 reads NNHNN; CDR2 reads SYGAGS (reference sequence). V lost 2 bases, J lost 2 bases, and 0 bases stayed unmatched. The CDR3 runs 15 residues. The CDR3: CASGETGGSNERLFF. Partial CDR3 DNA: TGTGCCAGCGGTGAGACAGGGGGCTCCAACGAAAGATTATTT.

About this clone itself: Gene names refer to mouse genes. The read ends 1 residue early relative to the CDR3; the germline J gene fills the gap. The rearrangement uses TRBV26 and TRBJ1-4; D gene uncertain. Germline V CDR1 and CDR2: KGHPV, FQNQEV (reference sequence). Trimming stripped 4 bases from V and 0 bases from J, with 3 bases between. This CDR3 is 13 amino acids long. The CDR3 spells CASSPFSNERLFF. CDR3 bases read: TGTGCCAGCAGTCCATTTTCCAACGAAAGATTATTT.

As regards this clone: Gene names and germline refer to mouse. The DNA ends 1 residue before the CDR3 does, and the rest of the CDR3 is filled in from the germline J gene. The rearrangement uses TRBV5 and TRBJ2-7; 12 nucleotides align to TRBD2. V shed 4 bases and J 4 bases; nucleotides not matched to a gene: 5. CDR3 size: 15 residues. Germline V lookup: CDR1 LGHNA, CDR2 YNLKQL (reference sequence). The sequenced part of the CDR3 DNA is TGTGCCAGCAGCCTCCGGGACTGGGGGGTATATGAACAGTAC. It translates to CASSLRDWGVYEQY. The whole CDR3 protein is CASSLRDWGVYEQYF.

In regard to this clone: Gene labels here are mouse ones. The read comes to an end 1 residue before the CDR3 does, leaving the germline J gene to fill in the end. The gene calls are TRBV4 and TRBJ1-1; 7 nucleotides match TRBD1. Germline trimming cut 5 bases from V and 1 base from J; bases unmatched to any gene: 1. Germline CDR1 is LGHDT and CDR2 is YNNKQL (reference sequence). The CDR3 has 13 amino acids. CDR3 residues: CASSHRGNTEVFF. The covered CDR3 bases are TGTGCCAGCAGCCACAGGGGAAACACAGAAGTCTTC.

In this sample, this clone turned up a few times. The gene names here belong to mouse. With the read ending 1 residue before the CDR3 end, the germline J gene is used to fill in that end. V and J are TRBV16 and TRBJ2-7; the match to TRBD2 covers 9 bases. The CDR3 is made up of 14 amino acids. V lost 2 bases to trimming and J lost 2 bases; unmatched junction nucleotides: 1. The V gene's germline CDR1 is SGHSA and CDR2 FRNQAP. CDR3: CASSLPGGAYEQYF. CDR3 bases read: TGTGCAAGCAGCTTACCTGGGGGGGCCTATGAACAGTAC.

This clone has only one observation. Mouse gene names apply. From the germline J gene comes the end of the CDR3, since the read stops 1 residue before it. The chain carries TRBV16 and TRBJ2-2; D not resolved. CDR1 SGHSA and CDR2 FRNQAP come from the germline V gene. The CDR3 sequence is 14 residues long. Trimming stripped 2 bases from V and 0 bases from J, with 4 bases between. The part of the CDR3 DNA that was read is TGTGCAAGCAGCTTACAAGCAAACACCGGGCAGCTCTAC. Protein sequence: CASSLQANTGQLY. The whole CDR3 region reads CASSLQANTGQLYF.

As concerns this clone: Genes here carry mouse names. The read comes to an end 1 residue before the CDR3 does, leaving the germline J gene to fill in the end. The chain is built from TRBV26 and TRBJ1-2, with D possibly matching TRBD1 (5 bases). Germline V CDR1 and CDR2: KGHPV, FQNQEV (reference sequence). Trimming took 6 bases from V and 0 from J, leaving 8 bases between them. The CDR3 runs 13 residues. The CDR3 region is CASRDNANSDYTF. The CDR3 bases that were read are TGTGCCAGCAGGGACAATGCAAACTCCGACTACACC.

This clone was recorded a few times. Gene names follow the mouse nomenclature. Coverage ceases 1 residue before the CDR3 finishes, and the germline J gene fills in the end. The rearrangement joins TRBV3 to TRBJ1-3; D is unclear. The CDR3 totals 15 residues. Germline assignment: CDR1 SNHLY and CDR2 FYNGKV (reference sequence). The ends were cut back, 1 base at V and 0 bases at J, with 7 bases in the middle. CDR3 DNA, as far as it was read: TGTGCCAGCAGCTTAGACGGGAATTCTGGAAATACGCTCTAT. As protein: CASSLDGNSGNTLY. The CDR3 in its entirety is CASSLDGNSGNTLYF.

As regards this clone: Germline and genes here are mouse. The read ends 1 residue before the CDR3 terminus; that terminus is restored from the germline J gene. The V and J genes are TRBV13-3 and TRBJ1-1, with a tentative D call TRBD1 (5 bases). Trimming left V 0 bases short and J 6 bases short, with 9 bases between. There are 13 residues in the CDR3. Germline CDR1 is NNHDY and CDR2 is SYVADS. CDR3 sequence reads: CASSDAQVAEVFF. Partial CDR3 DNA: TGTGCCAGCAGTGATGCACAGGTAGCAGAAGTCTTC.

About this clone: Germline and genes here are mouse. The read gets to within 1 residue of the CDR3 end, and the germline J gene fills in the rest. V and J are TRBV5 and TRBJ2-2; possibly TRBD2 for D (6 bases). From germline, CDR1 is LGHNA and CDR2 YNLKQL (reference sequence). The CDR3 is made up of 15 amino acids. V was trimmed by 3 bases and J by 4 bases, leaving 12 bases between them. This CDR3 reads CASSQQLGSTGQLYF. Partial CDR3 DNA: TGTGCCAGCAGCCAGCAACTGGGATCCACCGGGCAGCTCTAC.